A single sample is the source of the 4 T cell receptor beta chains below, sequenced in a study of shared clonotypes between healthy human individuals. Sequencing was performed with immunoSEQ multiplex PCR; in TCRdb, only in-frame clones are kept and a portion is missing. The repertoire includes 2,500,000 or so clones, around nine tenths of them detected once, and 0.14% sits in the top ten. The sequencing sample was made of naive CD4+ T cells sorted from blood. Indicated subset: CD45RA+ positively selected. The receptors stem from a man between 18 and 35 years old in good health.

V and J are TRBV6-5 and TRBJ1-5; D remains unclear. Germline lookup yields CDR1 MNHEY and CDR2 SVGAGI. Trimming removed 3 bases from V and 3 bases from J, with 9 bases in between. The CDR3 spans 14 residues. CDR3 loop: CASSYNSFNQPQHF. CDR3 DNA sequence: TGTGCCAGCAGTTATAACAGTTTCAATCAGCCCCAGCATTTT.

This chain uses TRBV19 with TRBJ2-3; D gene unclear. This CDR3 spans 13 amino acids. Trimming pared 5 bases from V and 7 bases from J, leaving 13 bases between. Germline loops: CDR1 LNHDA, CDR2 SQIVND (reference sequence). CDR3 coding DNA: TGTGCCAGTAGTGGGGTCCCGGAGCATACGCAGTATTTT. This translates into CASSGVPEHTQYF.

This clone is a singleton in its sample. The J gene is TRBJ2-5, the V gene TRBV12-5, with a possible D match to TRBD2 (7 bases). The V and J ends lost 0 bases and 2 bases respectively, with 31 bases between them. This CDR3 region has 22 residues. Germline CDR1 reads LGHNT; CDR2 reads FRNRAP. CDR3 nucleotide sequence: TGTGCTAGTGGTTTGGTACCATCCTCGGGGTCCGGGGGGCGCCTAACACAAGAGACCCAGTACTTC. Translating gives CASGLVPSSGSGGRLTQETQYF.

The V gene is TRBV5-1, the J gene TRBJ2-3, with 8 bases aligning to TRBD2. Germline V gives CDR1 SGHRS, CDR2 YFSETQ. Trimming took 2 bases from V and 4 from J; bases not matched to a gene: 9. The CDR3 length is 16 residues. The CDR3 nucleotides are TGCGCCAGCAGCTTAAGCGGGACTAGGATCGCAGATACGCAGTATTTT. It is translated as CASSLSGTRIADTQYF. The whole variable domain, filled in from reference TRBV5-1 and TRBJ2-3, reads KAGVTQTPRYLIKTRGQQVTLSCSPISGHRSVSWYQQTPGQGLQFLFEYFSETQRNKGNFPGRFSGRQFSNSRSEMNVSTLELGDSALYLCASSLSGTRIADTQYFGPGTRLTVL.